This TCR beta chain emerged from a study of blood T cell repertoires in COVID-19. The CDR3 is 13 residues long. The V end was cut by 0 bases, the J end by 7 bases, with 7 bases between. The germline V gene encodes CDR1 LGHNA and CDR2 YSLEER. Clones were read by immunoSEQ multiplex PCR, and TCRdb kept only the in-frame ones, dropping some. The sample lists 200,000 or so clones, 70% to 85% occurring once. This clone turned up a few times. This rearrangement joins TRBV4-3 to TRBJ2-4, with D maybe TRBD2 (6 bases). This TCR was sampled from a human donor with acute or convalescent COVID-19. The donor label of this sample is uncertain. The source material was peripheral blood. CDR3 protein: CASSQERGNIQYF. The CDR3 DNA sequence: TGCGCCAGCAGCCAAGAACGGGGGAACATTCAGTACTTC.